These T cell receptor beta chains were read from a single sample in a study of beta chain features in type 1 diabetes. The repertoire was sequenced with immunoSEQ multiplex PCR; TCRdb's copy has only in-frame clones and lacks some. The sample records fewer than 150,000 clones, 6% to 7.5% being singletons. Sequencing input: central memory CD4+ T cells from blood. The receptors were sampled from a woman in her 30s in good health. The CDR3 runs from the conserved cysteine through the conserved F or W. D genes are given only for firm matches. Clone size is stated in some rows and not others, as once, few, many or a class when expanded.

d_call: NA; clone_size: few; j_call: TRBJ2-1; v_call: TRBV6-4; cdr3_aa: CASSDSAEGKQFF; cdr3_nt: TGTGCCAGCAGTGACTCCGCGGAGGGTAAGCAGTTCTTC
d_call: NA; clone_size: NA; j_call: TRBJ2-1; v_call: TRBV5-4; cdr3_aa: CASSLDPTGSYNEQFF; cdr3_nt: TGTGCCAGCAGCTTGGATCCCACCGGCTCCTACAATGAGCAGTTCTTC
d_call: TRBD1; clone_size: NA; j_call: TRBJ2-1; v_call: TRBV9; cdr3_aa: CASSVLGDRGYNEQFF; cdr3_nt: TGTGCCAGCAGCGTACTGGGTGACAGGGGCTACAATGAGCAGTTCTTC
d_call: TRBD2; clone_size: many; j_call: TRBJ2-1; v_call: TRBV11-2; cdr3_aa: CASSSAGEGAEQFF; cdr3_nt: TGTGCCAGCAGCTCCGCGGGAGAAGGGGCTGAGCAGTTCTTC
d_call: TRBD1; clone_size: NA; j_call: TRBJ2-5; v_call: TRBV19; cdr3_aa: CASKSGGEGQETQYF; cdr3_nt: TGTGCCAGTAAATCAGGGGGAGAAGGACAAGAGACCCAGTACTTC
d_call: NA; clone_size: few; j_call: TRBJ2-5; v_call: TRBV7-9; cdr3_aa: CASSLNSRETQYF; cdr3_nt: TGTGCCAGCAGCTTAAATTCGCGGGAGACCCAGTACTTC
d_call: NA; clone_size: few; j_call: TRBJ1-5; v_call: TRBV19; cdr3_aa: CASMGQSNQPQHF; cdr3_nt: TGTGCCAGTATGGGGCAGAGCAATCAGCCCCAGCATTTT
d_call: TRBD1; clone_size: few; j_call: TRBJ1-1; v_call: TRBV28; cdr3_aa: CASSKPGQGAVEAFF; cdr3_nt: TGTGCCAGCTCAAAACCGGGACAGGGGGCAGTGGAAGCTTTCTTT
d_call: TRBD2; clone_size: NA; j_call: TRBJ2-1; v_call: TRBV4-3; cdr3_aa: CASSHEPGTGGLSSYNEQFF; cdr3_nt: TGCGCCAGCAGCCACGAGCCGGGTACGGGAGGGCTAAGCTCCTACAATGAGCAGTTCTTC
d_call: NA; clone_size: few; j_call: TRBJ1-5; v_call: TRBV7-2; cdr3_aa: CASSPQGLIKEPQHF; cdr3_nt: TGTGCCAGCAGCCCACAGGGTTTGATTAAGGAGCCCCAGCATTTT
d_call: TRBD1; clone_size: many; j_call: TRBJ1-2; v_call: TRBV28; cdr3_aa: CASSLTGKNYGYTF; cdr3_nt: TGTGCCAGCAGTTTGACAGGGAAGAACTATGGCTACACCTTC
d_call: TRBD1; clone_size: NA; j_call: TRBJ1-2; v_call: TRBV12-5; cdr3_aa: CASGRTGDRYGYTF; cdr3_nt: TGTGCTAGTGGACGAACAGGGGATAGGTATGGCTACACCTTC
d_call: TRBD2; clone_size: few; j_call: TRBJ2-3; v_call: TRBV30; cdr3_aa: CAWSLRTSGSTDTQYF; cdr3_nt: TGTGCCTGGAGTTTGAGGACTAGCGGGAGTACAGATACGCAGTATTTT
d_call: NA; clone_size: NA; j_call: TRBJ2-2; v_call: TRBV2; cdr3_aa: CASSEDRLNTGELFF; cdr3_nt: TGTGCCAGCAGTGAAGACAGGCTGAACACCGGGGAGCTGTTTTTT
d_call: TRBD1; clone_size: few; j_call: TRBJ1-4; v_call: TRBV5-4; cdr3_aa: CASSSGQGVTNEKLFF; cdr3_nt: TGTGCCAGCAGCTCTGGACAGGGCGTGACTAATGAAAAACTGTTTTTT
d_call: TRBD1; clone_size: NA; j_call: TRBJ2-2; v_call: TRBV2; cdr3_aa: CASSVRGGEVGGELFF; cdr3_nt: TGTGCCAGCAGTGTAAGAGGGGGCGAAGTGGGCGGGGAGCTGTTTTTT
d_call: NA; clone_size: NA; j_call: TRBJ1-4; v_call: TRBV25-1; cdr3_aa: CASSDRGGREKLFF; cdr3_nt: TGTGCCAGCAGTGACAGGGGAGGGCGTGAAAAACTGTTTTTT
d_call: TRBD2; clone_size: few; j_call: TRBJ2-3; v_call: TRBV4-1; cdr3_aa: CASSQGPGTSGRAADTQYF; cdr3_nt: TGCGCCAGCAGCCAAGGCCCCGGGACTAGCGGGAGGGCCGCAGATACGCAGTATTTT
d_call: TRBD2; clone_size: many; j_call: TRBJ2-3; v_call: TRBV7-2; cdr3_aa: CASSPGFSGVGDTQYF; cdr3_nt: TGTGCCAGCAGCCCAGGTTTCAGCGGGGTTGGAGATACGCAGTATTTT
d_call: TRBD1; clone_size: NA; j_call: TRBJ1-2; v_call: TRBV30; cdr3_aa: CAWSGTGYGYTF; cdr3_nt: TGTGCCTGGAGCGGGACAGGTTATGGCTACACCTTC
d_call: TRBD1; clone_size: few; j_call: TRBJ2-3; v_call: TRBV18; cdr3_aa: CASSPLGQGEDTQYF; cdr3_nt: TGTGCCAGCTCACCACTGGGACAGGGCGAAGATACGCAGTATTTT
d_call: NA; clone_size: few; j_call: TRBJ2-7; v_call: TRBV29-1; cdr3_aa: CSVGDRGSLGEQYF; cdr3_nt: TGCAGCGTTGGCGATAGGGGCAGCCTAGGGGAGCAGTACTTC
d_call: NA; clone_size: NA; j_call: TRBJ2-5; v_call: TRBV19; cdr3_aa: CASSFGTLGETQYF; cdr3_nt: TGTGCCAGTAGTTTCGGGACTCTGGGGGAGACCCAGTACTTC
d_call: TRBD1; clone_size: NA; j_call: TRBJ2-2; v_call: TRBV30; cdr3_aa: CAWSGQGAGELFF; cdr3_nt: TGTGCCTGGAGTGGACAGGGGGCCGGGGAGCTGTTTTTT
d_call: NA; clone_size: many; j_call: TRBJ2-3; v_call: TRBV18; cdr3_aa: CASSFGSFLTDTQYF; cdr3_nt: TGTGCCAGCTCATTCGGGAGTTTCTTGACAGATACGCAGTATTTT
d_call: NA; clone_size: NA; j_call: TRBJ2-4; v_call: TRBV28; cdr3_aa: CASSRFQGGKNIQYF; cdr3_nt: TGTGCCAGCAGTAGATTTCAAGGAGGCAAAAACATTCAGTACTTC
d_call: TRBD2; clone_size: NA; j_call: TRBJ2-7; v_call: TRBV7-2; cdr3_aa: CASSQMAGRAYEQYF; cdr3_nt: TGTGCCAGCAGCCAGATGGCGGGGAGGGCCTACGAGCAGTACTTC
d_call: TRBD1; clone_size: NA; j_call: TRBJ1-2; v_call: TRBV18; cdr3_aa: CASSPSDRSGYTF; cdr3_nt: TGTGCCAGCTCACCATCGGACAGGAGCGGCTACACCTTC
d_call: NA; clone_size: many; j_call: TRBJ2-5; v_call: TRBV4-1; cdr3_aa: CASSQDMRFGQYF; cdr3_nt: TGCGCCAGCAGCCAAGATATGAGGTTTGGCCAGTACTTC
d_call: NA; clone_size: few; j_call: TRBJ1-1; v_call: TRBV18; cdr3_aa: CASSPRGLSQQVEAFF; cdr3_nt: TGTGCCAGCTCACCAAGGGGTTTATCCCAACAGGTTGAAGCTTTCTTT
d_call: NA; clone_size: many; j_call: TRBJ2-3; v_call: TRBV2; cdr3_aa: CASSPPGVGTDTQYF; cdr3_nt: TGTGCCAGCAGTCCCCCGGGGGTGGGGACAGATACGCAGTATTTT
d_call: TRBD2; clone_size: few; j_call: TRBJ2-1; v_call: TRBV7-9; cdr3_aa: CASSLGRRTSGKTGEQFF; cdr3_nt: TGTGCCAGCAGCTTAGGTCGTCGGACTAGCGGGAAGACAGGTGAGCAGTTCTTC
d_call: TRBD1; clone_size: few; j_call: TRBJ2-7; v_call: TRBV9; cdr3_aa: CASSAGTGVREQYF; cdr3_nt: TGTGCCAGCAGCGCCGGGACAGGGGTACGTGAGCAGTACTTC
d_call: TRBD1; clone_size: few; j_call: TRBJ1-5; v_call: TRBV5-6; cdr3_aa: CASSLDREPNQPQHF; cdr3_nt: TGTGCCAGCAGCCTAGACAGGGAACCTAATCAGCCCCAGCATTTT
d_call: TRBD1; clone_size: few; j_call: TRBJ1-2; v_call: TRBV7-6; cdr3_aa: CASSPGTGDYGYTF; cdr3_nt: TGTGCCAGCAGCCCCGGGACAGGGGACTATGGCTACACCTTC
d_call: TRBD2; clone_size: few; j_call: TRBJ2-3; v_call: TRBV27; cdr3_aa: CASSFGAGGTDTQYF; cdr3_nt: TGTGCCAGCAGTTTCGGAGCGGGAGGCACAGATACGCAGTATTTT
d_call: NA; clone_size: few; j_call: TRBJ2-2; v_call: TRBV4-2; cdr3_aa: CASSQSRGDTGELFF; cdr3_nt: TGTGCCAGCAGCCAGAGCCGCGGGGACACCGGGGAGCTGTTTTTT
d_call: TRBD2; clone_size: few; j_call: TRBJ2-1; v_call: TRBV5-6; cdr3_aa: CASSSPGLELGSAYNEQFF; cdr3_nt: TGTGCCAGCAGCTCACCGGGACTAGAATTGGGATCCGCCTACAATGAGCAGTTCTTC
d_call: TRBD1; clone_size: many; j_call: TRBJ1-4; v_call: TRBV4-3; cdr3_aa: CASSQNRGTVEKLFF; cdr3_nt: TGCGCCAGCAGCCAAAACCGAGGGACAGTTGAAAAACTGTTTTTT
d_call: NA; clone_size: few; j_call: TRBJ2-1; v_call: TRBV7-6; cdr3_aa: CASSYYGGLYNEQFF; cdr3_nt: TGTGCCAGCAGCTATTACGGGGGTCTATATAATGAGCAGTTCTTC